Below are 8 T cell receptor beta chains sequenced from a single sample in a study of persistence of HIV-infected CD4 T cells. Sequencing used immunoSEQ version 4 in survey mode. TCRdb keeps only in-frame clones here, not all; method: immunoSEQ multiplex PCR. The data show just under 65,000 clones, 65% to 75% seen once. An overlapping HIV-1 Gag peptide pool stimulated these cells at roughly 0.97 ug/peptide/mL. CD40L-negative CD69-negative CD45RO-high memory CD4+ T cells were sorted as populations depleted of antigen-responding cells. No cognate antigen is known for these TCRs. The specimen was CD4+ T cells sorted from PBMCs after roughly 18-hour stimulation, collected from a patient who received antiretroviral therapy. These receptors came from an adult man with HIV who was CMV-seropositive.

The rearrangement links TRBV4-2 to TRBJ2-7; D may match TRBD1 or TRBD2 (6 bases each). Germline V gene data show CDR1 as LGHNA and CDR2 as YNFKEQ. This CDR3 contains 15 residues. The V gene lost 4 bases and the J gene lost 5 bases, with 18 bases spanning the gap. CDR3 DNA: TGTGCCAGCAGCCCCGCCCAAGGGGGAGGCCACGAGCAGTACTTC. Encoded protein: CASSPAQGGGHEQYF.

The chain links TRBV2 to TRBJ1-1; 7 positions match TRBD1. The ends lost 6 bases at V and 4 bases at J; junction bases unmatched: 11. From germline, CDR1 is SNHLY and CDR2 FYNNEI. CDR3 size: 15 residues. This CDR3 is CASSRDSYQVTEAFF. The CDR3 DNA sequence: TGTGCCAGCAGCCGGGACAGCTACCAGGTCACTGAAGCTTTCTTT.

The V call is TRBV19, the J call TRBJ1-3, with 11 bases aligning to TRBD1. V shed 8 bases and J 4 bases; nucleotides not matched to a gene: 10. Germline loops: CDR1 LNHDA, CDR2 SQIVND (reference sequence). The CDR3 covers 16 residues. CDR3: CASAWTGGTGGNTIYF. In DNA form, the CDR3 reads TGTGCCAGTGCATGGACAGGGGGCACGGGCGGAAACACCATATATTTT.

The chain is built from TRBV6-5 and TRBJ2-7, with D perhaps matching TRBD1 (6 bases). The V gene lost 6 bases and the J gene lost 3 bases, with 18 bases spanning the gap. From germline, CDR1 is MNHEY and CDR2 SVGAGI. The length of the CDR3 is 15 residues. The CDR3 DNA sequence: TGTGCCAGCAGGGTGGGGGACACCGTTAACTACGAGCAGTACTTC. It translates to CASRVGDTVNYEQYF.

This clone was observed a few times. The chain couples TRBV7-9 to TRBJ2-2, with 7 positions matching TRBD1. The CDR3 sequence is 15 residues long. Germline assignment: CDR1 SEHNR and CDR2 FQNEAQ (reference sequence). With V trimmed by 5 bases and J by 4 bases, 7 bases remained unmatched. The DNA for the CDR3 is TGTGCCAGCAGCCTGACAGGGATGAGCACCGGGGAGCTGTTTTTT. Amino acid sequence: CASSLTGMSTGELFF.

This clone was detected once. The CDR3 DNA reads TGTGCCAGCAGCCGAAACCCGGGACAGGGGAAGAACTATGGCTACACCTTC. This translates into CASSRNPGQGKNYGYTF. V usage is TRBV3-1 (or the pseudogene TRBV3-2) and J usage is TRBJ1-2; 10 bases map to TRBD1. From germline, CDR1 is LGHDT and CDR2 YNNKEL (reference sequence). V lost 4 bases, J lost 2 bases, and 10 bases stayed unmatched. This CDR3 region has 17 residues.

The chain carries TRBV6-6 and TRBJ1-2; weak D call: TRBD1 (5 bases). This CDR3 is built from 13 residues. The ends were cut back, 0 bases at V and 3 bases at J, with 5 bases in the middle. Germline CDR1 MNHNY, CDR2 SVGAGI (reference sequence). As DNA, the CDR3 is TGTGCCAGCAGTTACTCAGGGGACTATGGCTACACCTTC. Amino acids: CASSYSGDYGYTF.

This clone was seen once. The chain combines TRBV6-6 with TRBJ1-3; D perhaps matches TRBD1 (5 bases). The CDR3 length is 13 residues. Per the germline V gene, CDR1 is MNHNY and CDR2 is SVGAGI (reference sequence). V dropped 5 bases and J dropped 5 bases, with 10 bases sitting between them. CDR3 amino acids: CASSSGDRNTIYF. The CDR3 nucleotides read TGTGCCAGCAGTAGCGGGGACCGAAACACCATATATTTT.